These T cell receptor beta chains were read from a single sample in a study of blood T cell repertoires in COVID-19. Libraries were prepared by immunoSEQ multiplex PCR; TCRdb keeps only in-frame clonotypes and omits some of them. The sample lists about 70,000 clones, about 80% seen once, with 15% to 20% in the top ten. The material sequenced was peripheral blood. Every receptor here comes from a man aged 70 or older who had recovered from COVID-19. CDR3s include the opening cysteine and the closing phenylalanine or tryptophan. A D gene is named only where the DNA matches it firmly. Clone size is stated in some rows and not others, as once, few, many or a class when expanded.

j_gene	v_gene	abundance	d_gene	CDR3aa	CDR3nt
TRBJ2-3	TRBV3-1/TRBV3-2	NA	TRBD1	CASSQRTGGTDTQYF	TGTGCCAGCAGCCAGAGGACAGGGGGCACAGATACGCAGTATTTT
TRBJ2-7	TRBV2	NA	NA	CASSAQAGASRQQYF	TGTGCCAGCAGTGCTCAGGCGGGGGCGTCCCGACAGCAGTACTTC
TRBJ2-7	TRBV5-6	few	NA	CASSLFRGTETYEQYF	TGTGCCAGCAGCCTTTTCCGGGGTACCGAAACCTACGAGCAGTACTTC
TRBJ2-7	TRBV28	NA	NA	CATLEKQLVVGEQYF	TGTGCCACCTTAGAAAAGCAACTAGTAGTGGGGGAGCAGTACTTC
TRBJ2-2	TRBV9	NA	NA	CASSVRWGDLNTGELFF	TGTGCCAGCAGCGTACGGTGGGGGGACCTGAACACCGGGGAGCTGTTTTTT
TRBJ2-7	TRBV10-3	NA	TRBD1	CAISEQGAVEQYF	TGTGCCATCAGTGAACAGGGGGCGGTGGAGCAGTACTTC
TRBJ2-1	TRBV6-1	NA	TRBD1	CASSENRGSYNEQFF	TGTGCCAGCAGTGAGAACAGGGGTTCCTACAATGAGCAGTTCTTC
TRBJ2-7	TRBV11-3	NA	NA	CASSLLYPSYEQYF	TGTGCCAGCAGCCTACTTTACCCCTCCTACGAGCAGTACTTC
TRBJ2-2	TRBV27	NA	NA	CASSTLSGELFF	TGTGCCAGCAGTACTTTATCCGGGGAGCTGTTTTTT
TRBJ1-6	TRBV21-1	NA	NA	CASSKVKGQGPHHNSPLHF	TGTGCCAGCAGCAAAGTAAAGGGACAGGGCCCACACCATAATTCACCCCTCCACTTT
TRBJ1-4	TRBV5-1	NA	NA	CASSLDTNEKLFF	TGCGCCAGCAGCTTGGACACGAATGAAAAACTGTTTTTT
TRBJ2-3	TRBV7-2	NA	NA	CASTSGTDTQYF	TGTGCCAGCACATCGGGGACAGATACGCAGTATTTT
TRBJ2-5	TRBV7-8	NA	NA	CASAGARVETQYF	TGTGCCTCGGCGGGGGCGAGAGTGGAGACCCAGTACTTC
TRBJ2-1	TRBV3-1/TRBV3-2	NA	TRBD2	CASSQVLSGGANEQFF	TGTGCCAGCAGCCAAGTACTCAGCGGGGGAGCCAATGAGCAGTTCTTC